This TCR beta chain is drawn from a study of OX40 agonist ivuxolimab in advanced cancers. Study-level information: Having had anti-PD-1, anti-PD-L1 or anti-CTLA-4 therapy before was allowed, and roughly 40% had some. Study-wide results and caveats: At 0.1 to 3.0 mg/kg, clonal expansion of CD4+ and CD8+ blood T cells had occurred by week 6. Some patients without response likewise showed low normalized clonal expansion.

If patients had autoimmune disease history or systemic immunosuppression, they were excluded. Clones were read by immunoSEQ multiplex PCR, and TCRdb kept only the in-frame ones, dropping some. The sample lists about 40,000 clones, approximately 84% seen once, with about 16% in the top ten. The sample holds one count of this clone. Its cognate antigen is unknown. V lost 0 bases and J 5 bases, leaving 16 bases between the germline ends. The CDR3 is 16 amino acids. Germline CDR1 reads SGHNT; CDR2 reads YENEEA. The chain links TRBV11-3 to TRBJ1-1; D gene ambiguous. The material sequenced was CD4+ or CD8+ T cells sorted from blood, taken in a trial of the OX40 agonist ivuxolimab. This receptor was taken from an adult with an advanced solid tumor such as melanoma, head and neck, liver or kidney cancer. CDR3 nucleotides: TGTGCCAGCAGCTTAGATTCACAGCGATATGGGACTGAAGCTTTCTTT. Translation: CASSLDSQRYGTEAFF.